Presented here are 25 T cell receptor beta chains from one specimen sequenced in a study of blood T cell repertoires in COVID-19. Using immunoSEQ multiplex PCR, the repertoire was profiled, and TCRdb retains in-frame clones only, with some absent. The profile covers about 340,000 clones, with over 70% appearing a single time and 3% taken by the ten largest. Input material: peripheral blood. These receptors were taken from a man younger than 40 with active or convalescent COVID-19.

This clone has only a few counts. This rearrangement joins TRBV19 to TRBJ2-1; 8 bases match TRBD2. CDR1 LNHDA and CDR2 SQIVND come from the germline V gene (reference sequence). V gave up 0 bases and J gave up 10 bases; unmatched junction bases: 14. The CDR3 loop spans 17 amino acids. The CDR3 loop reads CASSIDRLATPWIEQFF. The CDR3 DNA sequence: TGTGCCAGTAGTATAGATCGACTAGCGACTCCTTGGATAGAGCAGTTCTTC.

In this sample, this clone turned up a few times. The rearrangement uses TRBV29-1 and TRBJ1-1, with TRBD1 identical over 8 bases. This CDR3 is 14 amino acids long. Germline CDR1 is SQVTM and CDR2 is ANQGSEA. V was clipped by 0 bases and J by 5 bases; unmatched bases: 5. CDR3 protein: CSVEEAGGSTEAFF. In DNA form, the CDR3 reads TGCAGCGTTGAAGAGGCAGGGGGCAGTACTGAAGCTTTCTTT.

This chain uses TRBV7-2 with TRBJ2-2; no clear D. The length of the CDR3 is 14 residues. The germline V gene encodes CDR1 SGHTA and CDR2 FQGNSA. With 5 bases removed from V and 2 bases from J, the gap between germline ends came to 9 bases. The CDR3 sequence is CASSPRSNTGELFF. CDR3 bases: TGTGCCAGCAGCCCCAGATCTAACACCGGGGAGCTGTTTTTT. The full variable domain, rest sourced from reference TRBV7-2 and TRBJ2-2, is GAGVSQSPSNKVTEKGKDVELRCDPISGHTALYWYRQSLGQGLEFLIYFQGNSAPDKSGLPSDRFSAERTGGSVSTLTIQRTQQEDSAVYLCASSPRSNTGELFFGEGSRLTVL.

V usage is TRBV5-4 and J usage is TRBJ1-6; the D gene is possibly TRBD1 (5 bases). Germline CDR1 and CDR2: SGHNT and YYREEE (reference sequence). Trimming cost V 2 bases and J 0 bases, with 18 bases left between them. The CDR3 consists of 19 residues. Here the CDR3 reads CASSLGRAKLSSYNSPLHF. The CDR3, as DNA: TGTGCCAGCAGCTTAGGCAGGGCGAAATTAAGCTCCTATAATTCACCCCTCCACTTT.

The V and J genes are TRBV10-3 and TRBJ2-7; tentative D call: TRBD1 (6 bases). The CDR3 contains 14 residues. The germline V and J ends were trimmed by 7 bases and 6 bases, with 19 bases remaining between them. The germline V gene has CDR1 ENHRY and CDR2 SYGVKD. The CDR3: CAIKKDSSLAEQYF. CDR3 sequence (DNA): TGTGCCATCAAAAAGGACAGCTCCCTTGCCGAGCAGTACTTC.

This chain uses TRBV30 with TRBJ2-5; 8 nucleotides agree with TRBD2. CDR1 and CDR2 (germline): GTSNPN, SVGIG (reference sequence). There are 15 residues in the CDR3. Trimming at V came to 2 bases and at J to 9 bases, leaving 14 bases not matched to a gene. CDR3 coding DNA: TGTGCCTGGAGTCCCTCCAAAGCGGGGGTGCGGGCCCAGTACTTC. Translation: CAWSPSKAGVRAQYF.

The chain combines TRBV6-5 with TRBJ2-5; possibly TRBD1 for D (6 bases). CDR1 and CDR2 (germline): MNHEY, SVGAGI. Trimming left V 7 bases short and J 4 bases short, with 16 bases between. This CDR3 has 14 residues. CDR3 region: CASKSSWGRETQYF. CDR3 DNA sequence: TGTGCCAGCAAATCCAGCTGGGGGCGAGAGACCCAGTACTTC.

This clone was seen a handful of times. This chain connects TRBV5-4 to TRBJ1-1; D not resolved. The V gene's germline CDR1 is SGHNT and CDR2 YYREEE (reference sequence). The CDR3 totals 13 residues. Trimming took off 4 bases at V and 6 bases at J, with 13 bases between the two ends. CDR3 coding DNA: TGTGCCAGCAGCCCGACCGGAGGGTCTGAAGCTTTCTTT. This gives the protein CASSPTGGSEAFF.

The rearrangement links TRBV27 to TRBJ2-7, with 8 positions matching TRBD1. CDR3 length: 15 amino acids. Germline V CDR1 and CDR2: MNHEY, SMNVEV (reference sequence). With 5 bases clipped from V and 0 bases from J, the junction kept 6 bases outside the gene matches. CDR3 sequence: CASSIWDRSSYEQYF. In DNA, the CDR3 is TGTGCCAGCAGTATATGGGACAGGAGCTCCTACGAGCAGTACTTC.

The CDR3 is CASSRNLRESVFF. As DNA, the CDR3 is TGTGCCAGCAGCCGGAATCTTAGGGAGTCGGTGTTTTTT. This chain links TRBV6-2 or TRBV6-3 with TRBJ2-2, with D possibly TRBD2 on 5 matching bases. V lost 6 bases and J 15 bases, leaving 20 bases between the germline ends. From germline, CDR1 is MNHEY and CDR2 SVGEGT. CDR3 length: 13 amino acids.

This chain joins TRBV7-9 and TRBJ2-7, with D perhaps matching TRBD2 (6 bases). Germline lookup yields CDR1 SEHNR and CDR2 FQNEAQ (reference sequence). The V end lost 4 bases, the J end lost 4 bases, and 14 bases lay between the germline ends. There are 14 residues in the CDR3. The CDR3, as DNA: TGTGCCAGCAGCTCCGGGACTCGAGGTTACGAGCAGTACTTC. Its protein is CASSSGTRGYEQYF.

The chain has TRBV6-5 and TRBJ2-2; 8 nucleotides agree with TRBD2. The CDR3 length is 16 residues. Germline assignment: CDR1 MNHEY and CDR2 SVGAGI. J was trimmed by 1 base and V by 4 bases; bases with no gene match: 5. The CDR3: CASSFHSGRNTGELFF. The CDR3 DNA follows: TGTGCCAGCAGTTTTCACAGCGGGAGGAACACCGGGGAGCTGTTTTTT.

Only one count was recorded for this clone. The V call is TRBV18, the J call TRBJ2-3; 8 bases align to TRBD2. There are 16 residues in the CDR3. Losses at the gene ends were 3 bases for V and 4 bases for J; bases not matched to a gene: 9. The V gene's germline CDR1 is KGHSH and CDR2 LQKENI. The CDR3 loop is CASSPRAREAPDTQYF. The CDR3 nucleotides read TGTGCCAGCTCACCCCGAGCGCGGGAGGCCCCAGATACGCAGTATTTT.

In this sample, this clone turned up once. J is TRBJ2-5 and V is TRBV19; TRBD1 matches 8 bases. CDR1 is LNHDA and CDR2 is SQIVND in the germline V gene (reference sequence). This CDR3 region has 16 residues. Trimming at V came to 2 bases and at J to 0 bases, leaving 5 bases not matched to a gene. CDR3 region: CASSISTGGYQETQYF. CDR3 nucleotides: TGTGCCAGTAGTATATCAACAGGGGGTTACCAAGAGACCCAGTACTTC. The full variable domain, rest sourced from reference TRBV19 and TRBJ2-5, is DGGITQSPKYLFRKEGQNVTLSCEQNLNHDAMYWYRQDPGQGLRLIYYSQIVNDFQKGDIAEGYSVSREKKESFPLTVTSAQKNPTAFYLCASSISTGGYQETQYFGPGTRLLVL.

In DNA form, the CDR3 reads TGTGCCAGCAGTTACCCGAAGAGGCTCTCCTACGAGCAGTACTTC. Encoded protein: CASSYPKRLSYEQYF. V and J are TRBV6-2 or TRBV6-3 and TRBJ2-7; the D is unclear. With 2 bases removed from V and 0 bases from J, the gap between germline ends came to 11 bases. Germline CDR1 and CDR2: MNHEY and SVGEGT. There are 15 residues in the CDR3.

The chain is built from TRBV28 and TRBJ2-7, with TRBD1 identical over 7 bases. The CDR3 is 14 amino acids. Germline trimming cut 2 bases from V and 4 bases from J; bases unmatched to any gene: 5. The germline V gene encodes CDR1 MDHEN and CDR2 SYDVKM. DNA for the CDR3: TGTGCCAGCAGTTTAGAGGGGGCGTTTTACGAGCAGTACTTC. Amino acid sequence: CASSLEGAFYEQYF.

This sequence joins TRBV7-8 and TRBJ1-3; D gene ambiguous. V was cut by 4 bases and J by 4 bases, with 11 bases left in between. The CDR3 covers 14 residues. Germline assignment: CDR1 SGHVS and CDR2 FQNEAQ. The CDR3 region is CASSSTTGGNTIYF. CDR3 DNA sequence: TGTGCCAGCAGCTCAACGACCGGGGGAAACACCATATATTTT.

This chain joins TRBV27 and TRBJ2-1, with a weak D call TRBD1 (5 bases). CDR3 size: 14 residues. The V and J ends lost 7 bases and 3 bases respectively, with 13 bases between them. Looked up from germline, CDR1 is MNHEY and CDR2 is SMNVEV (reference sequence). The CDR3 loop is CASKGVTGYNEQFF. The CDR3 region has the DNA TGTGCCAGCAAAGGGGTGACGGGCTACAATGAGCAGTTCTTC.

This clone was counted only a few times. The chain has TRBV28 and TRBJ2-5; weak D call: TRBD2 (7 bases). V lost 11 bases and J lost 1, with 11 bases in between. Looked up from germline, CDR1 is MDHEN and CDR2 is SYDVKM. There are 12 residues in the CDR3. This chain's CDR3 is CAARGAQETQYF. The CDR3 nucleotides read TGTGCCGCCCGGGGGGCCCAAGAGACCCAGTACTTC.

V gene TRBV14 combines with J gene TRBJ1-1; D unresolved. The length of the CDR3 is 15 residues. Trimming removed 3 bases at V and 5 bases at J, with 16 bases between. CDR1 is SGHDN and CDR2 is FVKESK in the germline V gene. As DNA, the CDR3 is TGTGCCAGCAGCCATCCCCCAGTATCAGGAACTGAAGCTTTCTTT. This translates into CASSHPPVSGTEAFF.

This sequence joins TRBV6-2 or TRBV6-3 and TRBJ2-7; 14 nucleotides agree with TRBD2. V was pared by 4 bases and J by 3 bases, with 5 bases of the junction left unmatched. CDR1 and CDR2 from the germline V gene are MNHEY and SVGEGT. The CDR3 is made up of 16 amino acids. CDR3 region: CASSWGLAGAIYEQYF. CDR3 nucleotides: TGTGCCAGCAGTTGGGGACTAGCGGGAGCGATCTACGAGCAGTACTTC.

V gene TRBV24-1 combines with J gene TRBJ2-1; possibly TRBD2 for D (5 bases). The CDR3 sequence is 16 residues long. The V gene's germline CDR1 is KGHDR and CDR2 SFDVKD. V was shortened by 5 bases and J by 2 bases, with 15 bases between the two germline ends. CDR3 region: CATSGYRSGAYNEQFF. The DNA for the CDR3 is TGTGCCACCAGTGGCTACAGAAGCGGTGCCTACAATGAGCAGTTCTTC.

The chain uses TRBV4-3 and TRBJ2-2; 9 nucleotides agree with TRBD2. The CDR3 runs to 19 residues. Trimming took 1 base from V and 6 from J; bases not matched to a gene: 15. Germline assignment: CDR1 LGHNA and CDR2 YSLEER. The CDR3 region is CASSQAPPYSGSWSGELFF. CDR3 coding DNA: TGCGCCAGCAGCCAAGCACCCCCTTATAGCGGGAGTTGGTCCGGGGAGCTGTTTTTT.

The chain combines TRBV7-8 with TRBJ1-2, with D possibly matching TRBD1 (5 bases). The V end lost 3 bases, the J end lost 3 bases, and 11 bases lay between the germline ends. CDR1 is SGHVS and CDR2 is FQNEAQ in the germline V gene. The CDR3 runs 14 residues. The CDR3 protein is CASSLEGRDYGYTF. The CDR3 bases are TGTGCCAGCAGCTTGGAGGGGCGCGACTATGGCTACACCTTC.

This chain links TRBV24-1 with TRBJ1-5, with D tentatively TRBD1 (6 bases). Between the trimmed V and J ends, which lost 4 bases and 0 bases, there was a span of 9 bases. This CDR3 has 15 amino acids. Germline V gives CDR1 KGHDR, CDR2 SFDVKD. The CDR3 DNA sequence: TGTGCCACCAGTGACCCCAGGGGTAGCAATCAGCCCCAGCATTTT. Its protein product is CATSDPRGSNQPQHF.